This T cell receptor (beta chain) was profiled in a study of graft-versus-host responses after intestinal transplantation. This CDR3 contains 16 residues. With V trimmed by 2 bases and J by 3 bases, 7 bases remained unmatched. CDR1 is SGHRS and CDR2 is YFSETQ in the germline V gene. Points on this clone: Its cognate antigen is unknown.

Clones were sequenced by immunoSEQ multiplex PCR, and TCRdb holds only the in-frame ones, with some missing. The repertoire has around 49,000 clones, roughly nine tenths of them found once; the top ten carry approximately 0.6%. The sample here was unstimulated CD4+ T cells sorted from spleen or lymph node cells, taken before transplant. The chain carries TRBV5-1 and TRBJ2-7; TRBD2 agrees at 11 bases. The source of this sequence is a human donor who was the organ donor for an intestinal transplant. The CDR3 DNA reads TGCGCCAGCAGCTTTGGAGGACTAGCGGGCCACTACGAGCAGTACTTC. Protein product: CASSFGGLAGHYEQYF.